Below, 30 T cell receptor beta chains from the same sample are listed, as sequenced in a study of cytomegalovirus exposure and HLA in healthy donors. Both 60 Vbeta primers and 13 Jbeta primers went into the PCR. The method was immunoSEQ multiplex PCR; TCRdb's version includes in-frame clones alone and lacks a portion of them. The sample has about 130,000 clones, 17% seen once. Sequenced: PBMCs. The origin of the receptors is a female donor in good health and CMV-seropositive.

The rearrangement joins TRBV18 to TRBJ2-7; the match to TRBD2 covers 11 bases. In germline, CDR1 is KGHSH, CDR2 LQKENI. The CDR3 runs 15 residues. Germline trimming cut 6 bases from V and 6 bases from J; bases unmatched to any gene: 10. CDR3 in amino acids: CASSPSGRLLGEQYF. DNA of the CDR3: TGTGCCAGCTCCCCTAGCGGGAGGCTTCTGGGCGAGCAGTACTTC.

The CDR3 DNA reads as TGTGCCAGCAGCTCCTTCGGGTATGGCTACACCTTC. As protein: CASSSFGYGYTF. This sequence joins TRBV14 and TRBJ1-2; D remains ambiguous. The CDR3 contains 12 residues. CDR1 and CDR2 from the germline V gene are SGHDN and FVKESK. V was cut by 5 bases and J by 5 bases, with 9 bases left in between. Full variable domain (missing parts from reference TRBV14 and TRBJ1-2): EAGVTQFPSHSVIEKGQTVTLRCDPISGHDNLYWYRRVMGKEIKFLLHFVKESKQDESGMPNNRFLAERTGGTYSTLKVQPAELEDSGVYFCASSSFGYGYTFGSGTRLTVV.

This clone has a handful of counts. The chain recombines TRBV27 with TRBJ2-3, with TRBD2 matching 14 bases. The J segment lost 1 base and the V segment lost 4 bases, leaving 4 bases of the junction unmatched. The germline V gene has CDR1 MNHEY and CDR2 SMNVEV (reference sequence). This CDR3 region has 17 residues. The CDR3 protein is CASSSTSGRVRTDTQYF. The CDR3 bases are TGTGCCAGCAGTTCGACTAGCGGGAGGGTTCGCACAGATACGCAGTATTTT.

The gene calls are TRBV25-1 and TRBJ2-1; TRBD2 agrees at 14 bases. The germline gives CDR1 MGHDK, CDR2 SYGVNS. This CDR3 has 14 amino acids. V lost 10 bases, J lost 9 bases, and 8 bases stayed unmatched. As DNA, the CDR3 is TGTGCCATCGTGACTAGCGGGGGGGCGGGTGAGCAGTTCTTC. This sequence encodes CAIVTSGGAGEQFF.

This chain uses TRBV6-6 with TRBJ1-1; weak D call: TRBD1 (5 bases). Germline lookup yields CDR1 MNHNY and CDR2 SVGAGI (reference sequence). This CDR3 is built from 14 residues. Deletions cut 4 bases from V and 7 bases from J, with 16 bases between. The CDR3, as DNA: TGTGCCAGCAGTTTCAGACAGTCGGAAGGTGAAGCTTTCTTT. Translation: CASSFRQSEGEAFF.

This chain joins TRBV27 and TRBJ2-2, with TRBD2 as a possible D gene (6 bases). Trimming removed 0 bases at V and 2 bases at J, with 10 bases between. Looked up from germline, CDR1 is MNHEY and CDR2 is SMNVEV (reference sequence). CDR3 length: 16 residues. CDR3 amino acids: CASSLSGTVNTGELFF. The CDR3 DNA is TGTGCCAGCAGTTTATCCGGGACTGTTAACACCGGGGAGCTGTTTTTT.

This clone has more than one count but fewer than ten. This rearrangement joins TRBV11-2 to TRBJ2-3; 7 nucleotides align to TRBD2. Losses at the gene ends were 1 base for V and 2 bases for J; bases not matched to a gene: 3. The CDR3 covers 15 residues. The germline gives CDR1 SGHAT, CDR2 FQNNGV. Written as DNA, the CDR3 is TGTGCCAGCAGCTTAGTAGCGGGTTTCACAGATACGCAGTATTTT. Encoded protein: CASSLVAGFTDTQYF.

This chain joins TRBV19 and TRBJ1-2; 8 bases align to TRBD1. The CDR3 covers 14 residues. Germline assignment: CDR1 LNHDA and CDR2 SQIVND (reference sequence). With 5 bases clipped from V and 0 bases from J, the junction kept 2 bases outside the gene matches. As DNA, the CDR3 is TGTGCCAGTAGTCGACAGGGGTCTAACTATGGCTACACCTTC. The encoded protein is CASSRQGSNYGYTF.

This clone was found a few times. The chain carries TRBV5-1 and TRBJ1-2; tentative D call: TRBD1 (6 bases). This CDR3 is built from 14 residues. V was pared by 2 bases and J by 4 bases, with 12 bases between. Germline V CDR1 and CDR2: SGHRS, YFSETQ. This CDR3 is CASSFSQGSYGYTF. The CDR3 DNA reads TGCGCCAGCAGCTTTTCCCAGGGGAGCTATGGCTACACCTTC.

This clone was seen a handful of times. The rearrangement uses TRBV6-6 and TRBJ2-7; 11 nucleotides line up with TRBD1. The CDR3 length is 14 residues. V lost 6 bases, J lost 3 bases, and 4 bases stayed unmatched. Germline V gives CDR1 MNHNY, CDR2 SVGAGI (reference sequence). The CDR3 sequence is CASSRDRGFYEQYF. CDR3 coding DNA: TGTGCCAGCAGCAGGGACAGGGGGTTCTACGAGCAGTACTTC.

The rearrangement uses TRBV4-2 and TRBJ1-1, with D uncertain. Per germline, CDR1 LGHNA and CDR2 YNFKEQ. CDR3 size: 13 residues. V was pared by 0 bases and J by 3 bases, with 5 bases between. CDR3: CASSQEEYTEAFF. The CDR3, as DNA: TGTGCCAGCAGCCAAGAGGAGTACACTGAAGCTTTCTTT.

Notes on this clone: At one end the junction does not follow the germline gene, possibly because of a read error. The chain carries TRBV27 and TRBJ2-7; TRBD2 might be the D (7 bases). CDR1 MNHEY and CDR2 SMNVEV come from the germline V gene (reference sequence). This CDR3 spans 15 amino acids. Written as DNA, the CDR3 is TGTGCCAGCAGTCTATCTGCGGGGGCCATCTACGAGCAGTACTTC. Translated, it gives CASSLSAGAIYEQYF.

This clone was counted a few times. The chain employs TRBV27 and TRBJ1-1; 9 bases agree with TRBD1. CDR3 size: 15 residues. V was clipped by 4 bases and J by 3 bases; unmatched bases: 6. Per the germline V gene, CDR1 is MNHEY and CDR2 is SMNVEV (reference sequence). The CDR3 spells CASSSLDRGYTEAFF. Here the CDR3 DNA reads TGTGCCAGCAGTTCCCTGGACAGGGGATACACTGAAGCTTTCTTT.

The chain is built from TRBV7-9 and TRBJ2-5; D call uncertain. Looked up from germline, CDR1 is SEHNR and CDR2 is FQNEAQ (reference sequence). CDR3 size: 12 residues. V was trimmed by 2 bases and J by 5 bases, leaving 6 bases between them. CDR3 DNA: TGTGCCAGCAGCTTATCGACTGAGACCCAGTACTTC. It encodes CASSLSTETQYF.

In this sample, this clone turned up a few times. J is TRBJ2-3 and V is TRBV6-5, with 15 bases matching TRBD2. Germline V lookup: CDR1 MNHEY, CDR2 SVGAGI. There are 15 residues in the CDR3. V gave up 4 bases and J gave up 8 bases; unmatched junction bases: 4. CDR3 sequence reads: CASSWGTSGGRTQYF. CDR3 in DNA: TGTGCCAGCAGTTGGGGGACTAGCGGGGGGCGTACGCAGTATTTT.

The J gene is TRBJ1-5, the V gene TRBV5-5; the D is unclear. The CDR3 has 13 residues. The V and J ends lost 4 bases and 7 bases respectively, with 12 bases between them. Germline CDR1 SGHKS, CDR2 YYEKEE (reference sequence). For the CDR3, the DNA is TGTGCCAGCAGCAGGGCGGAGGGACAGCCCCAGCATTTT. It translates to CASSRAEGQPQHF.

The chain has TRBV4-3 and TRBJ2-3; 13 bases fit TRBD2. The CDR3 extends over 15 amino acids. Trimming removed 4 bases from V and 4 bases from J; junction bases left unmatched: 2. The germline V gene has CDR1 LGHNA and CDR2 YSLEER. In DNA, the CDR3 is TGCGCCAGCAGCCGACTAGCGGGAGGTCCAGATACGCAGTATTTT. Its translation: CASSRLAGGPDTQYF.

This rearrangement joins TRBV11-2 to TRBJ2-7; 7 positions agree with TRBD2. V trimming: 7 bases; J trimming: 2 bases; junction bases outside the gene matches: 5. The germline gives CDR1 SGHAT, CDR2 FQNNGV. CDR3 size: 13 residues. The CDR3 is CASNPGLPYEQYF. CDR3 DNA: TGTGCCAGCAACCCGGGACTACCCTACGAGCAGTACTTC.

The chain carries TRBV5-5 and TRBJ2-2; 7 nucleotides agree with TRBD1. Germline loops: CDR1 SGHKS, CDR2 YYEKEE (reference sequence). V was clipped by 1 base and J by 2 bases; unmatched bases: 17. The CDR3 runs 20 residues. The CDR3 loop reads CASSLRRQRSGTVNTGELFF. As DNA, the CDR3 is TGTGCCAGCAGCTTGAGACGACAAAGATCCGGGACAGTCAACACCGGGGAGCTGTTTTTT.

The chain combines TRBV5-1 with TRBJ1-3, with a possible D match to TRBD1 (5 bases). There are 13 residues in the CDR3. CDR1 and CDR2 from the germline V gene are SGHRS and YFSETQ. Trimming took off 4 bases at V and 1 base at J, with 6 bases between the two ends. CDR3 sequence (DNA): TGCGCCAGCAGCCCAGGGTCTGGAAACACCATATATTTT. This translates into CASSPGSGNTIYF.

The V call is TRBV19, the J call TRBJ1-5; 8 positions agree with TRBD1. Germline-derived CDR1 and CDR2 are LNHDA and SQIVND (reference sequence). J was trimmed by 6 bases and V by 4 bases; bases with no gene match: 5. The CDR3 loop spans 14 amino acids. The CDR3: CASSNQGAAQPQHF. The CDR3 DNA reads as TGTGCCAGTAGTAACCAGGGGGCAGCTCAGCCCCAGCATTTT.

The chain recombines TRBV2 with TRBJ2-7; D unresolved. Trimming removed 4 bases from V and 2 bases from J, with 12 bases in between. The CDR3 consists of 14 residues. Germline V gene data show CDR1 as SNHLY and CDR2 as FYNNEI. The CDR3 DNA reads TGTGCCAGCAGTGCTTGGAAAAGCGCCTACGAGCAGTACTTC. This encodes CASSAWKSAYEQYF.

In this sample, this clone turned up once. The CDR3 sequence is CASSLGTVNSPLHF. The CDR3 nucleotides read TGTGCCAGCAGCCTGGGGACAGTTAATTCACCCCTCCACTTT. V and J are TRBV5-4 and TRBJ1-6, with 7 bases fitting TRBD1. V was clipped by 4 bases and J by 6 bases; unmatched bases: 4. Germline CDR1 is SGHNT and CDR2 is YYREEE (reference sequence). The CDR3 has 14 residues. The variable domain in full, with the rest retrieved from reference TRBV5-4 and TRBJ1-6, is ETGVTQSPTHLIKTRGQQVTLRCSSQSGHNTVSWYQQALGQGPQFIFQYYREEENGRGNFPPRFSGLQFPNYSSELNVNALELDDSALYLCASSLGTVNSPLHFGNGTRLTVT.

This clone was seen a handful of times. The V and J genes are TRBV13 and TRBJ1-2; TRBD1 aligns across 7 bases. CDR1 is PRHDT, CDR2 FYEKMQ, per germline (reference sequence). The CDR3 has 13 amino acids. V lost 4 bases, J lost 6 bases, and 5 bases stayed unmatched. The CDR3 nucleotides are TGTGCCAGCAGCTCACAGGGGTTCCATGGCTACACCTTC. It translates to CASSSQGFHGYTF.

CDR3 loop: CAGQKGSPLYEQYF. In nucleotides, the CDR3 is TGTGCCGGACAGAAGGGGTCCCCCCTCTACGAGCAGTACTTC. The chain couples TRBV6-1 to TRBJ2-7; TRBD1 is a possible D gene (6 bases). The CDR3 has 14 amino acids. V lost 11 bases and J 3 bases, leaving 20 bases between the germline ends. Germline CDR1 is MNHNS and CDR2 is SASEGT.

This clone was seen a handful of times. This chain uses TRBV28 with TRBJ2-7, with D possibly TRBD2 on 5 matching bases. V was shortened by 5 bases and J by 2 bases, with 16 bases between the two germline ends. The germline V gene has CDR1 MDHEN and CDR2 SYDVKM. The CDR3 contains 15 residues. The CDR3 sequence is CASSPHGNLAYEQYF. The CDR3 coding sequence is TGTGCCAGCAGTCCGCACGGGAATCTGGCCTACGAGCAGTACTTC.

This clone was counted only a few times. The gene calls are TRBV5-1 and TRBJ1-1; D gene ambiguous. The CDR3 spans 14 residues. V shed 10 bases and J shed 4 bases, with 20 bases lying between them. Germline V gives CDR1 SGHRS, CDR2 YFSETQ. The CDR3 DNA follows: TGCGCCTGTGCTGGGTCCACTTCGGGCACTGAAGCTTTCTTT. Translated: CACAGSTSGTEAFF.

This chain links TRBV27 with TRBJ2-1; D is ambiguous. Germline CDR1 MNHEY, CDR2 SMNVEV (reference sequence). Trimming took 5 bases from V and 0 from J, leaving 11 bases between them. The CDR3 loop spans 15 amino acids. The chain's CDR3 is CASSISANSYNEQFF. The CDR3 nucleotides read TGTGCCAGCAGTATCTCCGCGAACTCCTACAATGAGCAGTTCTTC.

V and J are TRBV9 and TRBJ2-1; 9 bases are shared with TRBD1. This CDR3 comprises 16 residues. V was pared by 3 bases and J by 3 bases, with 7 bases of the junction left unmatched. The V gene's germline CDR1 is SGDLS and CDR2 YYNGEE. CDR3 in DNA: TGTGCCAGCAGCGCGCGGGGACAGGGAATCTACAATGAGCAGTTCTTC. Its protein is CASSARGQGIYNEQFF.

The gene calls are TRBV29-1 and TRBJ2-3, with 7 bases lining up with TRBD1. After removal of 6 bases from V and 4 bases from J, the junction contained 7 bases not matched to a gene. This CDR3 has 13 amino acids. CDR1 SQVTM and CDR2 ANQGSEA come from the germline V gene. As DNA, the CDR3 is TGCAGCGTCAACAGGGGAGTCGCAGATACGCAGTATTTT. This translates into CSVNRGVADTQYF.